This T cell receptor beta chain was sequenced during a study of PD-1 blockade in classical Hodgkin lymphoma. Study-wide context: Patients had nivolumab dosed at 3 mg/kg, delivered intravenously every 2 weeks.

This clone came up once. What it binds is not known. Study outcomes and limitations: Baseline diversity in complete responders resembled that of newly diagnosed patients. Nivolumab initiated under 1 year post-ASCT led to patient exclusion. CD4+ TCR diversity, unlike CD8+, rose significantly by C4D1.

Assay: immunoSEQ multiplex PCR; the TCRdb copy retains only in-frame clones and omits some. The sample contains approximately 98,000 clones, 80% to 90% of which appear only once. There was relapse after autologous stem cell transplantation in every patient, and there was variation in brentuximab vedotin exposure. Trimming left V 0 bases short and J 4 bases short, with 9 bases between. The CDR3 loop spans 14 amino acids. The germline V gene encodes CDR1 MGHRA and CDR2 YSYEKL. This receptor was taken from a human donor with classical Hodgkin lymphoma. The material sequenced was peripheral blood mononuclear cells (PBMCs), taken before the second cycle of nivolumab. This chain links TRBV4-1 with TRBJ1-1; unclear D gene. CDR3 sequence reads: CASSQEGGVTEAFF. The CDR3 nucleotides read TGCGCCAGCAGCCAAGAAGGTGGGGTCACTGAAGCTTTCTTT.